This T cell receptor beta chain was retrieved from a study of cytomegalovirus exposure and HLA in healthy donors. About the study: Of the donors genotyped, 398 in all, 65% to 90% fell in the Caucasian-associated ancestry cluster. Study-level points and caveats: Per a prior analysis, the majority of TCR beta V segments were productive roughly 90% or roughly 30% of the time. Despite most TCR sequences being rare, some public TCRs occurred in many donors.

Vbeta (60) and Jbeta (13) primers were used in the PCR. Generated by immunoSEQ multiplex PCR, the TCRdb table keeps only in-frame clones and is missing some. Of about 180,000 clones listed, about 73% are singletons. This clone has just one count. Its antigen remains unknown. The V gene lost 1 base and the J gene lost 8 bases, with 16 bases spanning the gap. This CDR3 region has 16 residues. CDR1 is SGHDT, CDR2 YYEEEE, per germline. This TCR came from a woman aged 50 to 60 in good health and CMV-seropositive. V gene TRBV5-6 combines with J gene TRBJ1-6; D remains ambiguous. The sequencing input was PBMCs. The CDR3 reads CASSLRAGRDYSPLHF. In DNA form, the CDR3 reads TGTGCCAGCAGCTTGAGGGCGGGTAGGGATTATTCACCCCTCCACTTT.